The source of this T cell receptor (beta chain) is a study of identifying expanded T cells in peripheral blood (dated 2019 in TCRdb). Context from the whole study: Separate aliquots of the same genomic DNA pool were sequenced to produce technical replicates, and four replicates were compared in pairs.

The CDR3 spans 12 residues, from the cysteine through the phenylalanine. Here the CDR3 DNA is all that survives: 36 bases in frame from base 1. The germline V gene sets CDR1 to SGHTA and CDR2 to FQGNSA. The germline ends are 9 bases apart after V is trimmed by 5 bases and J by 7 bases. TCRbeta CDR3 regions were profiled by bias-controlled multiplex PCR amplification of genomic DNA with the immunoSEQ Assay. The original methods were these. To quantify the absolute abundance of each unique TCRbeta CDR3 region, the sequences were collapsed and filtered. Two models were used to test differential abundance: a binomial model (Fisher-equivalent) and a beta-binomial model that adds time-dependent variance fitted from healthy donors. Clones with fewer than 5 combined templates were removed, and differential abundance was called for clones with a Benjamini-Hochberg FDR below 0.01. Using the form v = (b*log(k)+a)^2, the beta-binomial variance was modeled as a function of the total template count across the two samples. Entries here come from immuneACCESS through TCRdb and include only in-frame sequences with V and J called. Some clones fail to appear in such tables; in the studies checked, an unresolved V gene covers under half of the shortfall, and the cause of the remainder is unknown. The DNA gave D and trimming, while V, J and clone size come from that table. Across this sample there are about 85,000 clones, with about 88% seen only once. 15% to 20% of the sample rests with the top ten.

No immune events such as infections were documented for the healthy donors during the collection period. Healthy-donor blood repertoires served as a training cohort to calibrate time-dependent variance in a beta-binomial model of T-cell clone differential abundance. The training cohort was composed of approximately ten healthy donors, 3 female and 7 male. The donors were between about 25 and 70 years old, with an average age of roughly 43 years. Whole blood, obtained from a commercial supplier, was collected from each healthy donor at three time points spaced approximately 15 days apart. Genomic DNA was extracted from unsorted whole blood for immunosequencing. With respect to this clone: The antigen this receptor binds is unknown. Base qualities are not at hand, and no much larger clone is one base apart.

Overall results and qualifications from the work: Across all healthy donors, variance in clone template counts between approximately 2-week samples was found to increase significantly with total template count. The authors expected biological variance in healthy repertoires might increase further over much longer intervals such as months to years. Both the number of clones called differentially abundant and the false-positive rate were significantly reduced by the beta-binomial model across all healthy-donor time intervals. Approximately 1.2 differentially abundant clones were flagged by the binomial model between technical replicates, whereas about 15 and 19 were flagged over approximately two weeks and four weeks, respectively.

Recombination linked TRBV7-2 to TRBJ1-3; the D gene is unclear. The source material was blood. The receptor's source is a person aged 18 to 75 in good health. The CDR3 sequence is CASSPSDNTIYF. The DNA sequence is TGTGCCAGCAGCCCTAGTGATAACACCATATATTTT.